This T cell receptor beta chain derives from a study of post-analysis software for immune sequencing data. Overall study findings and caveats: Patients carried roughly 5 TRBV segments more frequently than controls did, and TRBV5-6, TRBV5-1 and TRBV20-1 were among them.

Germline CDR1 is SGHRS and CDR2 is YFSETQ. V was trimmed by 0 bases and J by 2 bases, leaving 13 bases between them. The CDR3 runs 16 residues. About this clonotype itself: Its specificity is unknown.

Incorporated into the TCR beta cDNA libraries were unique molecular identifiers, which served to reduce PCR and sequencing biases. TCRdb re-derived calls from the PCR reads in MiXCR, one entry per CDR3 protein. The sample contains under 900,000 distinct CDR3 sequences, approximately 53% of which appear only once. The origin of this receptor is a girl under 18 with multiple sclerosis. Material for sequencing was blood. The chain has TRBV5-1 and TRBJ2-3; D remains ambiguous. The CDR3 is CASSLGVTISTDTQYF. The CDR3 coding sequence is TGCGCCAGCAGCTTGGGAGTGACAATTTCCACAGATACGCAGTATTTT.